A selection of T cell receptor beta chains follows, all from one sample in a study of CD8 T cells in ankylosing spondylitis. TCRdb processed the 5' RACE reads anew with MiXCR; each CDR3 protein has one entry. The table has a few hundred thousand distinct CDR3 sequences, 7.5% to 9% seen once; the top ten hold roughly 15%. The sample was blood, either unsorted or a sorted T cell fraction (not recorded which). Receptors were obtained from a male donor with ankylosing spondylitis. Each CDR3 is given with its conserved first and last residue. The D gene is left open where the match is weak. Size values are once, few and many counts, or a class for expanded clones, and some rows have none.

>TRBV18|-|TRBJ2-5|many|13
CASRVGVQETQYF
TGTGCCAGCCGCGTCGGGGTCCAAGAGACCCAGTACTTC
>TRBV29-1|-|TRBJ1-3|-|12
CSASRGGNTIYF
TGCAGCGCGTCCCGGGGTGGAAACACCATATATTTT
>TRBV4-2|TRBD2|TRBJ2-1|many|16
CASSQGEGLVYNEQFF
TGTGCCAGCAGCCAAGGTGAAGGACTAGTCTACAATGAGCAGTTCTTC
>TRBV7-9|-|TRBJ1-2|few|12
CASIFLNRGYTF
TGTGCCAGCATCTTTCTGAATCGGGGCTACACCTTC
>TRBV6-1|TRBD2|TRBJ2-1|many|14
CASSLAGPGGEQFF
TGTGCCAGCAGTCTAGCGGGCCCCGGTGGTGAGCAGTTCTTC
>TRBV28|-|TRBJ2-7|-|11
CASSELEEQYF
TGTGCCAGCAGCGAACTAGAGGAGCAGTACTTC
>TRBV4-3|TRBD1|TRBJ1-2|few|17
CASSQDTEGTGFYGYTF
TGCGCCAGCAGCCAAGATACGGAGGGGACAGGGTTCTATGGCTACACCTTC
>TRBV29-1|-|TRBJ1-1|many|13
CSQSLGGDTEAFF
TGCAGCCAATCCCTCGGGGGCGACACTGAAGCTTTCTTT
>TRBV28|-|TRBJ1-2|many|11
CASMGTRGYTF
TGTGCCAGCATGGGGACCCGTGGCTACACCTTC
>TRBV18|-|TRBJ1-1|many|14
CASSPPKGPGEAFF
TGTGCCAGCTCACCACCGAAAGGGCCGGGTGAAGCTTTCTTT
>TRBV11-2|-|TRBJ2-1|many|14
CASSLSGRANEQFF
TGTGCCAGCAGCTTAAGCGGCAGGGCCAATGAGCAGTTCTTC
>TRBV4-1|-|TRBJ1-5|-|16
CASSQAPGQGHQPQHF
TGCGCCAGCAGCCAAGCCCCTGGCCAGGGGCACCAGCCCCAGCATTTT
>TRBV3-1|TRBD1|TRBJ1-1|-|16
CASSPWTGTLDTEAFF
TGTGCCAGCAGCCCGTGGACAGGGACTTTGGATACTGAAGCTTTCTTT
>TRBV29-1|-|TRBJ2-7|-|11
CSVWRQNEQYF
TGCAGCGTGTGGCGACAGAACGAGCAGTACTTC
>TRBV9|TRBD1|TRBJ1-2|few|14
CASRNRGSGYGYTF
TGTGCCAGCAGAAACAGGGGATCTGGCTATGGCTACACCTTC
>TRBV29-1|-|TRBJ2-2|-|13
CSVDPGVAGELFF
TGCAGCGTTGATCCAGGGGTGGCCGGGGAGCTGTTTTTT
>TRBV20-1|-|TRBJ2-7|-|12
CSARRDDYEQYF
TGCAGTGCTAGGCGGGATGACTACGAGCAGTACTTC
>TRBV7-2|TRBD1|TRBJ2-7|-|14
CASSLLGQGSEQYF
TGTGCCAGCAGCTTATTGGGACAGGGCTCCGAGCAGTACTTC
>TRBV7-9|-|TRBJ2-1|-|15
CAPSLGVAGLNEQFF
TGTGCCCCCAGCTTAGGGGTGGCGGGGTTAAATGAGCAGTTCTTC
>TRBV6-2/TRBV6-3|-|TRBJ2-1|many|15
CASSRPTHGGNEQFF
TGTGCCAGCAGTCGCCCGACCCATGGAGGGAATGAGCAGTTCTTC
>TRBV7-2|-|TRBJ2-1|many|16
CASSLVQGGHYNEQFF
TGTGCCAGCAGCTTAGTTCAGGGGGGCCACTACAATGAGCAGTTCTTC
>TRBV14|-|TRBJ2-1|few|12
CASSQARGEQFF
TGTGCCAGCAGCCAAGCAAGAGGTGAGCAGTTCTTC